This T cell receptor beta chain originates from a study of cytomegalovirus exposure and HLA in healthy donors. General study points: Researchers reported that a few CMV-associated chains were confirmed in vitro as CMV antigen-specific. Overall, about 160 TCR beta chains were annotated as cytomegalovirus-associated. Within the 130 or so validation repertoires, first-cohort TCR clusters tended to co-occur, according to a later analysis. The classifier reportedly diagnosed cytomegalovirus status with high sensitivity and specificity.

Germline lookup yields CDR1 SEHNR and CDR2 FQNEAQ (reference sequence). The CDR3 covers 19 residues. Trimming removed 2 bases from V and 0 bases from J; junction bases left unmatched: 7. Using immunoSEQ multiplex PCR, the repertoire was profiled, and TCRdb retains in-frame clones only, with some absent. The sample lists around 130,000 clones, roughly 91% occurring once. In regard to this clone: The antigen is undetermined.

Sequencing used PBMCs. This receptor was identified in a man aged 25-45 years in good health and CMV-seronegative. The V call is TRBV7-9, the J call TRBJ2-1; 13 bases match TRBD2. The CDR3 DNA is TGTGCCAGCAGCTTAACCGGGACTAGCGGGGAAAGCTCCTACAATGAGCAGTTCTTC. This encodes CASSLTGTSGESSYNEQFF.